Below are 2 T cell receptor beta chains sequenced from a single sample in a study of T cell responses to AZD1222 COVID-19 vaccine (dated by TCRdb to about 2021). The time point label for this specimen denotes: baseline before first vaccination. Interpreted using the paper, the treatment or condition label stands for: meningococcal conjugate vaccine given as trial control. Library construction relied on the immunoSEQ multiplex PCR assay. The clones in this table, taken by TCRdb from immuneACCESS, are in-frame only. Not every clone is retained; where verified, under half of the shortfall comes from an unresolved V gene, and the cause of the rest is unknown. The sample table lists 150,000 to 180,000 clones, roughly nine tenths of them with a count of one. The ten largest clones capture roughly 5% of the sample. The specimen was peripheral blood, collected on day 0 of MenACWY control vaccination. These receptors came from an adult in good health.

The rearrangement links TRBV10-3 to TRBJ2-3, with 7 nucleotides matching TRBD2. Germline CDR1 ENHRY, CDR2 SYGVKD. The CDR3 contains 13 residues. J lost 5 bases, V lost 2 bases, and 1 base had no gene match. CDR3 in DNA: TGTGCCATCAGTGAGGGGAGGGAAGATACGCAGTATTTT. This encodes CAISEGREDTQYF.

This chain uses TRBV28 with TRBJ2-7, with D possibly being TRBD1 (5 bases). CDR3 length: 14 residues. In germline, CDR1 is MDHEN, CDR2 SYDVKM. The V end lost 2 bases, the J end lost 4 bases, and 12 bases lay between the germline ends. CDR3 sequence reads: CASSLQGTAYEQYF. The CDR3, as DNA: TGTGCCAGCAGTTTACAGGGAACCGCGTACGAGCAGTACTTC.